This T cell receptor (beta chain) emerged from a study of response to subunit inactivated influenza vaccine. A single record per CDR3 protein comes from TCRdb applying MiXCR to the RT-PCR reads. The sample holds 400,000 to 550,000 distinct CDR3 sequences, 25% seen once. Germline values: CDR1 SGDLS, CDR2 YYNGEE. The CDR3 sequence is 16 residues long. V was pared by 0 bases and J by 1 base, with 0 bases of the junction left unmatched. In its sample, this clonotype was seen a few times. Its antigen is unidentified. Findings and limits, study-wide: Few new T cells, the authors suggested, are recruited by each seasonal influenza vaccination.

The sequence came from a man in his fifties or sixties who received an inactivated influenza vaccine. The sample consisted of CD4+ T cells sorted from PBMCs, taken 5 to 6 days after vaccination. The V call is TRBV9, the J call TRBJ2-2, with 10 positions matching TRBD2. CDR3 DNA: TGTGCCAGCAGCGTAGCTAGCGGGGGGAACACCGGGGAGCTGTTTTTT. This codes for CASSVASGGNTGELFF.